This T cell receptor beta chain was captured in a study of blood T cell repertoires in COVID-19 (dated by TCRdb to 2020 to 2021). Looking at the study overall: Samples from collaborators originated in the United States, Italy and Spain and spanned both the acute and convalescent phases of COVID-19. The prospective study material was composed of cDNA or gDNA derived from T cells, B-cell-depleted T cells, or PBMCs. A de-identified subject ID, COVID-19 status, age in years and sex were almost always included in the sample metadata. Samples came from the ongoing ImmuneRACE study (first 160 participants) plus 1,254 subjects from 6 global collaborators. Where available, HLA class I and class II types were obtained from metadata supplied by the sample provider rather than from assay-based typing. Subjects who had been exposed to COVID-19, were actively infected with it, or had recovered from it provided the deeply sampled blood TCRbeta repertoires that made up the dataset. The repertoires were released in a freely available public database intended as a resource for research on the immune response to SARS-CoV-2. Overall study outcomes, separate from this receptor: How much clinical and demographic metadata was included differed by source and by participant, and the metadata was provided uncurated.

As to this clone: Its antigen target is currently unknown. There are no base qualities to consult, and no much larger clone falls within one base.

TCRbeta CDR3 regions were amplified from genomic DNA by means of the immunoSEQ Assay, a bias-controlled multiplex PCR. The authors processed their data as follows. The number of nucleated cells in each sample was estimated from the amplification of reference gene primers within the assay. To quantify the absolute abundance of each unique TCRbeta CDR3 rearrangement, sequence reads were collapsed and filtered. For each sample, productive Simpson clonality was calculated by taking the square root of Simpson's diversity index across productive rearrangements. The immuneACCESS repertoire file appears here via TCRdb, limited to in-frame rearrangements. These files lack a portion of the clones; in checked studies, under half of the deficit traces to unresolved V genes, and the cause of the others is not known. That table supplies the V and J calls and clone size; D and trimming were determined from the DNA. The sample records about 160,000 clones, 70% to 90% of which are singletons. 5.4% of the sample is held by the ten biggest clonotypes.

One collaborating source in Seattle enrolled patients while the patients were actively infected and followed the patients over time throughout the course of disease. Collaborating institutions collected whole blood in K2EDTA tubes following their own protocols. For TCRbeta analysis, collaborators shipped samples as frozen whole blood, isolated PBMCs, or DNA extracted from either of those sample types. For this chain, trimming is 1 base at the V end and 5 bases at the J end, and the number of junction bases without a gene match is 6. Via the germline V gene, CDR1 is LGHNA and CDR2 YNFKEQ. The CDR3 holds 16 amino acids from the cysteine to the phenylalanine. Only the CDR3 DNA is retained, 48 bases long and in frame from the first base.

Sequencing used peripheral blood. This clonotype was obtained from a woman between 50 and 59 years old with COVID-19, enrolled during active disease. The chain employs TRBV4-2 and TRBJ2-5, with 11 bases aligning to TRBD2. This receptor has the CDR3 CASSQGSLAGEETQYF. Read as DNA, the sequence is TGTGCCAGCAGCCAAGGTTCACTAGCGGGGGAGGAGACCCAGTACTTC.